The 27 T cell receptor beta chains presented below share a single source sample, sequenced in a study of shared clonotypes between healthy human individuals (dated by TCRdb to 2018 to 2020). Receptors were amplified or captured by the immunoSEQ multiplex PCR assay. Not all clones reach the TCRdb copy of this immuneACCESS table, which keeps in-frame sequences only. Checked studies attribute under half of the gap to unresolved V genes and leave the rest unexplained. For this sample the table gives around 1.1 million clones, of which roughly 74% were detected only once. The top ten constitute under 0.8% of the sample. The sequencing input was memory CD4+ T cells from PBMCs. This specimen's cell subset or site label, interpreted: CD45RA-negative fraction. These receptors were taken from a man aged 18 to 29 in good health. Some clones in this sample may be carry-over from other donors' samples.

The DNA of the CDR3 is TGTGCCAGCAAGGGTTTAAATGAGCAGTTCTTC. Translating it yields CASKGLNEQFF. The chain links TRBV28 to TRBJ2-1; no clear D gene. Per germline, CDR1 MDHEN and CDR2 SYDVKM. V was clipped by 7 bases and J by 7 bases, with 8 bases between them. This CDR3 is 11 amino acids long.

The chain combines TRBV5-1 with TRBJ2-4; weak D call: TRBD1 (5 bases). The CDR3 extends over 13 amino acids. Germline CDR1 and CDR2: SGHRS and YFSETQ. Trimming removed 4 bases from V and 3 bases from J, with 8 bases in between. This CDR3 is CASSNGHKNIQYF. In nucleotides, the CDR3 is TGCGCCAGCAGCAACGGACACAAAAACATTCAGTACTTC.

About this clone: Distinct nucleotide sequences in the sample also encode this CDR3. This sequence joins TRBV28 and TRBJ1-2; a weak D match, TRBD1 (5 bases). The CDR3 sequence is 12 residues long. Trimming stripped 2 bases from V and 7 bases from J, with 8 bases between. The germline gives CDR1 MDHEN, CDR2 SYDVKM. CDR3 region: CASSLGGTGYTF. The DNA of the CDR3 is TGTGCCAGCAGTTTAGGCGGGACTGGCTACACCTTC.

This clone was detected once. The sample holds other DNA sequences that translate to the same CDR3. J is TRBJ2-1 and V is TRBV19, with D possibly being TRBD1 (6 bases). V lost 6 bases, J lost 1 base, and 10 bases lay in between. The CDR3 has 14 amino acids. CDR1 is LNHDA and CDR2 is SQIVND in the germline V gene (reference sequence). The CDR3 sequence is CASSSRGSYNEQFF. Here the CDR3 DNA reads TGTGCCAGTAGCTCCAGGGGTTCCTACAATGAGCAGTTCTTC. Filled out from reference TRBV19 and TRBJ2-1, the complete variable domain reads DGGITQSPKYLFRKEGQNVTLSCEQNLNHDAMYWYRQDPGQGLRLIYYSQIVNDFQKGDIAEGYSVSREKKESFPLTVTSAQKNPTAFYLCASSSRGSYNEQFFGPGTRLTVL.

The chain has TRBV19 and TRBJ2-1; TRBD2 matches 13 bases. V dropped 9 bases and J dropped 7; count of bases not matched to a gene: 6. Per the germline V gene, CDR1 is LNHDA and CDR2 is SQIVND (reference sequence). The CDR3 is made up of 14 amino acids. CDR3 sequence reads: CASQLAGGPNEQFF. CDR3 nucleotide sequence: TGTGCCAGCCAACTAGCGGGAGGGCCGAATGAGCAGTTCTTC.

The chain recombines TRBV6-1 with TRBJ1-5; 8 bases match TRBD1. CDR3 length: 19 residues. Trimming took 2 bases from V and 9 from J; bases not matched to a gene: 21. The germline V gene encodes CDR1 MNHNS and CDR2 SASEGT. The CDR3 spells CASSERWTGYGGRVWPQHF. Here the CDR3 DNA reads TGTGCCAGCAGTGAAAGGTGGACAGGGTATGGGGGTCGGGTATGGCCCCAGCATTTT.

The chain recombines TRBV18 with TRBJ1-1, with TRBD1 identical over 7 bases. This CDR3 contains 14 residues. Per germline, CDR1 KGHSH and CDR2 LQKENI. The ends lost 1 base at V and 6 bases at J; junction bases unmatched: 5. The CDR3 sequence is CASSPQGALPEAFF. The DNA of the CDR3 is TGTGCCAGCTCACCACAGGGGGCGCTCCCTGAAGCTTTCTTT.

The gene calls are TRBV7-9 and TRBJ2-7; D is uncertain. Trimming shortened V by 8 bases and J by 5 bases, and 13 bases separated the two germline ends. The germline CDR1 and CDR2 sequences are SEHNR and FQNEAQ (reference sequence). The CDR3 totals 12 residues. The CDR3 reads CASLRNFDEQYF. The CDR3 nucleotides are TGTGCCAGCCTCCGTAACTTTGACGAGCAGTACTTC.

The chain combines TRBV7-2 with TRBJ1-4; possibly TRBD1 for D (5 bases). CDR1 and CDR2 from the germline V gene are SGHTA and FQGNSA. There are 15 residues in the CDR3. The V gene lost 5 bases and the J gene lost 0 bases, with 10 bases spanning the gap. CDR3 in amino acids: CASSTQTATNEKLFF. The CDR3, as DNA: TGTGCCAGCAGCACACAGACAGCAACTAATGAAAAACTGTTTTTT.

The gene calls are TRBV28 and TRBJ1-4, with D possibly being TRBD1 (5 bases). This CDR3 is built from 14 residues. Germline loops: CDR1 MDHEN, CDR2 SYDVKM. The ends were cut back, 3 bases at V and 7 bases at J, with 12 bases in the middle. This chain's CDR3 is CASSFPGGSEKLFF. The CDR3 DNA is TGTGCCAGCAGTTTCCCCGGGGGATCTGAAAAACTGTTTTTT.

CDR3 sequence (DNA): TGTGCCAGCACCGGGGGGCGTGAGGAAAAACTGTTTTTT. Its translation: CASTGGREEKLFF. The genes are TRBV2 and TRBJ1-4; D perhaps matches TRBD1 (6 bases). Trimming removed 7 bases at V and 8 bases at J, with 14 bases between. The germline V gene has CDR1 SNHLY and CDR2 FYNNEI. The CDR3 has 13 residues.

The chain couples TRBV28 to TRBJ1-5; weak D call: TRBD1 (6 bases). The CDR3 has 15 residues. Germline CDR1 reads MDHEN; CDR2 reads SYDVKM. Trimming cost V 2 bases and J 6 bases, with 14 bases left between them. The CDR3 spells CASSLIRGASQPQHF. The CDR3 DNA is TGTGCCAGCAGTTTAATTCGGGGGGCGAGTCAGCCCCAGCATTTT.

In its sample, this clone was seen once. A read error is likely here: a far larger clone is one base away. The rearrangement links TRBV7-2 to TRBJ1-2; TRBD1 aligns across 8 bases. Germline V lookup: CDR1 SGHTA, CDR2 FQGNSA. This CDR3 is 15 amino acids long. The CDR3: CASSPQAQGAGGHTF. The CDR3 DNA reads TGTGCCAGCAGCCCCCAGGCTCAGGGGGCTGGTGGCCACACCTTC.

The chain combines TRBV19 with TRBJ1-2, with a weak D call TRBD1 (6 bases). Trimming took off 5 bases at V and 2 bases at J, with 12 bases between the two ends. The CDR3 length is 14 residues. CDR1 and CDR2 from the germline V gene are LNHDA and SQIVND (reference sequence). The CDR3 spells CASSLRGQNYGYTF. The CDR3 DNA reads TGTGCCAGTAGTCTACGGGGGCAGAACTATGGCTACACCTTC. Based on the CDR3 plus reference TRBV19 and TRBJ1-2, the full variable domain is DGGITQSPKYLFRKEGQNVTLSCEQNLNHDAMYWYRQDPGQGLRLIYYSQIVNDFQKGDIAEGYSVSREKKESFPLTVTSAQKNPTAFYLCASSLRGQNYGYTFGSGTRLTVV.

This clone was seen only a few times. The chain links TRBV5-1 to TRBJ1-2; no definite D call. CDR1 SGHRS and CDR2 YFSETQ come from the germline V gene. Trimming pared 2 bases from V and 2 bases from J, leaving 7 bases between. CDR3 length equals 13 residues. CDR3 nucleotide sequence: TGCGCCAGCAGCTTTGACATGAACTATGGCTACACCTTC. Translating gives CASSFDMNYGYTF.

This rearrangement joins TRBV28 to TRBJ2-1; 11 nucleotides align to TRBD2. Germline CDR1 is MDHEN and CDR2 is SYDVKM. After removal of 8 bases from V and 4 bases from J, the junction contained 13 bases not matched to a gene. The CDR3 contains 17 residues. CDR3 in amino acids: CASATGTSGRGYNEQFF. DNA for the CDR3: TGTGCCAGCGCTACTGGGACTAGCGGTCGTGGTTACAATGAGCAGTTCTTC.

The rearrangement links TRBV28 to TRBJ1-4; 8 bases line up with TRBD1. The junction had 7 bases not matched to a gene; V was cut back by 6 bases and J by 7 bases. Germline V gives CDR1 MDHEN, CDR2 SYDVKM. This CDR3 is built from 14 residues. CDR3 nucleotide sequence: TGTGCCAGCAGCTCGACAGGGGCCACTGAAAAACTGTTTTTT. It encodes CASSSTGATEKLFF.

The gene calls are TRBV2 and TRBJ1-3; D not resolved. Trimming shortened V by 10 bases and J by 0 bases, and 16 bases separated the two germline ends. The CDR3 has 15 amino acids. CDR1 and CDR2 from the germline V gene are SNHLY and FYNNEI. CDR3 bases: TGTGCCACCAAACTCAGTCTACTCTCTGGAAACACCATATATTTT. Translated, it gives CATKLSLLSGNTIYF.

A word on this clone: Additional DNA sequences in this sample encode the identical CDR3. The V and J genes are TRBV5-1 and TRBJ1-1; D gene ambiguous. V was shortened by 2 bases and J by 2 bases, with 10 bases between the two germline ends. Germline-derived CDR1 and CDR2 are SGHRS and YFSETQ. The CDR3 is 14 residues long. CDR3 in amino acids: CASSFDGGNTEAFF. Written as DNA, the CDR3 is TGCGCCAGCAGCTTCGACGGCGGTAACACTGAAGCTTTCTTT.

J is TRBJ2-3 and V is TRBV7-9; D gene unclear. V shed 5 bases and J shed 6 bases, with 15 bases lying between them. CDR1 is SEHNR, CDR2 FQNEAQ, per germline (reference sequence). The CDR3 is 14 amino acids. DNA of the CDR3: TGTGCCAGCAGCCTCTCAGGCGCCGGGGATACGCAGTATTTT. It translates to CASSLSGAGDTQYF.

About this clone itself: A far larger clone is one base from this, pointing to a likely read error. Other nucleotide sequences from this sample produce the same CDR3. The V gene is TRBV30, the J gene TRBJ2-3; D is ambiguous. The CDR3 length is 11 residues. Germline values: CDR1 GTSNPN, CDR2 SVGIG (reference sequence). V was pared by 3 bases and J by 3 bases, with 4 bases between. Here the CDR3 reads CAWSVTDTQYF. The CDR3 nucleotides read TGTGCCTGGAGCGTAACAGATACGCAGTATTTT.

The rearrangement links TRBV27 to TRBJ2-1; tentatively, D is TRBD1 (6 bases). CDR3 length: 13 residues. Trimming cost V 5 bases and J 9 bases, with 14 bases left between them. Germline V lookup: CDR1 MNHEY, CDR2 SMNVEV (reference sequence). The CDR3 DNA reads TGTGCCAGCAGTGCACAGGGTTTTGGTGAGCAGTTCTTC. This gives the protein CASSAQGFGEQFF.

The chain joins TRBV10-3 to TRBJ2-3, with D tentatively TRBD2 (6 bases). The germline V and J ends were trimmed by 8 bases and 9 bases, with 12 bases remaining between them. The CDR3 covers 11 residues. Per the germline V gene, CDR1 is ENHRY and CDR2 is SYGVKD. The chain's CDR3 is CAILREETQYF. The CDR3 nucleotides are TGTGCCATCTTGAGGGAGGAAACGCAGTATTTT.

The V and J genes are TRBV7-9 and TRBJ1-1; 8 bases match TRBD1. CDR3 length equals 16 residues. From germline, CDR1 is SEHNR and CDR2 FQNEAQ (reference sequence). Trimming removed 5 bases from V and 3 bases from J; junction bases left unmatched: 11. CDR3 in amino acids: CASSPNRQGSDTEAFF. Written as DNA, the CDR3 is TGTGCCAGCAGCCCCAATAGACAGGGGAGCGACACTGAAGCTTTCTTT.

V and J are TRBV27 and TRBJ2-7; 12 bases are shared with TRBD1. J was trimmed by 3 bases and V by 4 bases; bases with no gene match: 4. The germline V gene encodes CDR1 MNHEY and CDR2 SMNVEV (reference sequence). This CDR3 has 15 amino acids. The CDR3 nucleotides read TGTGCCAGCAGTTGGGGACAGGGGGCCGGCTACGAGCAGTACTTC. Amino acid sequence: CASSWGQGAGYEQYF.

In the case of this clone: Other DNA sequences in this specimen translate into the identical CDR3. The chain carries TRBV6-6 and TRBJ1-5; D gene unclear. Germline CDR1 is MNHNY and CDR2 is SVGAGI (reference sequence). The CDR3 loop spans 14 amino acids. The V gene lost 0 bases and the J gene lost 4 bases, with 7 bases spanning the gap. The CDR3 loop is CASSYSRSNQPQHF. The DNA of the CDR3 is TGTGCCAGCAGTTACTCGAGAAGTAATCAGCCCCAGCATTTT.

The rearrangement links TRBV7-3 to TRBJ2-1; 8 nucleotides match TRBD2. The trim removed 3 bases at V and 8 bases at J, leaving 3 bases unmatched. Germline values: CDR1 SGHTA, CDR2 FQGTGA. The CDR3 length is 13 residues. The CDR3 sequence: CASSFGLAYEQFF. CDR3 sequence (DNA): TGTGCCAGCAGCTTCGGACTAGCATATGAGCAGTTCTTC.